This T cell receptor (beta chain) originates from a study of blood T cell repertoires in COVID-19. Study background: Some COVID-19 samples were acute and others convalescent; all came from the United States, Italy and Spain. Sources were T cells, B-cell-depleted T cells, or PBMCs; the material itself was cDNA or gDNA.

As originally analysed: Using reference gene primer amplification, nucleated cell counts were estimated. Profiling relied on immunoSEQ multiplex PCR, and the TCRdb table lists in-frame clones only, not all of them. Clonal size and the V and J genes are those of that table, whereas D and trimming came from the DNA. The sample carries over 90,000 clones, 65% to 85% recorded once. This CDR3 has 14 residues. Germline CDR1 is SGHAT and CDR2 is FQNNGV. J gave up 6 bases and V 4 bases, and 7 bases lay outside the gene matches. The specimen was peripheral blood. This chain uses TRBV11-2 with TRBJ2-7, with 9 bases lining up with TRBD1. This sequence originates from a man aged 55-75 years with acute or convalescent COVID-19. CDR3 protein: CASSWDRVNSEQYF. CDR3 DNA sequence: TGTGCCAGCAGCTGGGACAGGGTCAATTCCGAGCAGTACTTC.